This T cell receptor beta chain came from a study of blood T cell repertoires in COVID-19. In the study overall: Whether acute or convalescent, the COVID-19 samples came from the United States, Italy and Spain. The analysed material was cDNA or gDNA that came from T cells, B-cell-depleted T cells, or PBMCs.

V was shortened by 3 bases and J by 6 bases, with 10 bases between the two germline ends. This CDR3 has 14 amino acids. Germline V gene sequence: CDR1 SGHRS, CDR2 YFSETQ. In the source study's methods: Estimation of nucleated cell counts was performed using reference gene primer amplification. The repertoire was sequenced with immunoSEQ multiplex PCR; TCRdb's copy has only in-frame clones and lacks some. V, J and clone size are taken as reported in that table, and D and trimming were inferred from the DNA itself. This repertoire shows some 220,000 clones, 70% to 90% found once; its top ten account for roughly 5%.

Sequencing was done on a sample of peripheral blood. The TCR was taken from a man in his fifties or sixties with COVID-19, enrolled during active disease. The rearrangement links TRBV5-1 to TRBJ1-6, with D uncertain. The CDR3, as DNA: TGCGCCAGCAGCTCTGGAGGCCTTAATTCACCCCTCCACTTT. This encodes CASSSGGLNSPLHF.